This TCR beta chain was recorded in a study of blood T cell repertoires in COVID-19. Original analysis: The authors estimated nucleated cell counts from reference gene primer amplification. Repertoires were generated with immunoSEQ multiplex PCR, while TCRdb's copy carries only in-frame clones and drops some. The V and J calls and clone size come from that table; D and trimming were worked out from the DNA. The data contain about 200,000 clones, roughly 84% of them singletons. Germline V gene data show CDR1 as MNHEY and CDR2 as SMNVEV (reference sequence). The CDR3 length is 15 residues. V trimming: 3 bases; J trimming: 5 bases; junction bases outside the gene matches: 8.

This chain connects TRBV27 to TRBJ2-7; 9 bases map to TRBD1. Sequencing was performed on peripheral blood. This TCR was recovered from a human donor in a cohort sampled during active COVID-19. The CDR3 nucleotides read TGTGCCAGCAGTTTCCTCAGGGACAGGGTTAACGAGCAGTACTTC. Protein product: CASSFLRDRVNEQYF.